A selection of T cell receptor beta chains follows, all from one sample in a study of cytomegalovirus exposure and HLA in healthy donors. TCRdb's copy holds only in-frame clones and misses some; the assay was immunoSEQ multiplex PCR. Among 150,000 to 200,000 clones listed, around 84% were seen once. Material for sequencing was PBMCs. These receptors were taken from a young man in good health and CMV-seropositive. CDR3s include the opening cysteine and the closing phenylalanine or tryptophan. Each record gives: clone size, V gene, J gene, D gene, CDR3 DNA, CDR3 protein. The D gene is left open where the match is weak. For some rows the clone size is stated as once, few or many, or as a class when expanded; others skip it.

abundance: -; v_gene: TRBV4-2; j_gene: TRBJ2-3; d_gene: -; CDR3nt: TGTGCCAGCAGCCAAGATCCGGGAGCAGATACGCAGTATTTT; CDR3aa: CASSQDPGADTQYF
abundance: -; v_gene: TRBV5-1; j_gene: TRBJ2-2; d_gene: -; CDR3nt: TGCGCCAGCAGCGGGACACCGAACACCGGGGAGCTGTTTTTT; CDR3aa: CASSGTPNTGELFF
abundance: few; v_gene: TRBV14; j_gene: TRBJ2-5; d_gene: TRBD2; CDR3nt: TGTGCCAGCAGCCAATTCGGGAGGGCCACAGAGACCCAGTACTTC; CDR3aa: CASSQFGRATETQYF
abundance: -; v_gene: TRBV5-1; j_gene: TRBJ2-4; d_gene: -; CDR3nt: TGCGCCAGCAGCCCCCTCCAGGGAACCGACATTCAGTACTTC; CDR3aa: CASSPLQGTDIQYF
abundance: -; v_gene: TRBV28; j_gene: TRBJ1-1; d_gene: -; CDR3nt: TGTGCCAGCAGTTTCCCGCCGGGGACTGAAGCTTTCTTT; CDR3aa: CASSFPPGTEAFF
abundance: -; v_gene: TRBV2; j_gene: TRBJ2-5; d_gene: TRBD2; CDR3nt: TGTGCCAGCGCGGGGGGGCAAGAGACCCAGTACTTC; CDR3aa: CASAGGQETQYF
abundance: -; v_gene: TRBV5-5; j_gene: TRBJ1-5; d_gene: TRBD1; CDR3nt: TGTGCCAGCAGCAATCGGACAGGGAATCAGCCCCAGCATTTT; CDR3aa: CASSNRTGNQPQHF
abundance: -; v_gene: TRBV28; j_gene: TRBJ2-1; d_gene: -; CDR3nt: TGTGCCAGCAGGCCCTACAGGGGGCGGGGGACTAGCGATGACAATGAGCAGTTCTTC; CDR3aa: CASRPYRGRGTSDDNEQFF
abundance: -; v_gene: TRBV9; j_gene: TRBJ2-5; d_gene: TRBD2; CDR3nt: TGTGCCAGCAGCGTACAGGAAGCGGGGGTCCAAGAGACCCAGTACTTC; CDR3aa: CASSVQEAGVQETQYF
abundance: -; v_gene: TRBV4-1; j_gene: TRBJ2-1; d_gene: -; CDR3nt: TGCGCCAGCAGCCCGACTTCATCCTACAATGAGCAGTTCTTC; CDR3aa: CASSPTSSYNEQFF
abundance: once; v_gene: TRBV5-4; j_gene: TRBJ1-3; d_gene: TRBD1; CDR3nt: TGTGCCAGCACCACCGACAGGGCTCAATCCTCTGGAAACACCATATATTTT; CDR3aa: CASTTDRAQSSGNTIYF
abundance: -; v_gene: TRBV7-8; j_gene: TRBJ2-7; d_gene: -; CDR3nt: TGTGCCAGCAGCTTAGGGCTCCATGCCTACGAGCAGTACTTC; CDR3aa: CASSLGLHAYEQYF
abundance: -; v_gene: TRBV28; j_gene: TRBJ2-5; d_gene: -; CDR3nt: TGTGCCAGCAGCAGAGCGGGCACCCAAGAGACCCAGTACTTC; CDR3aa: CASSRAGTQETQYF
abundance: -; v_gene: TRBV4-1; j_gene: TRBJ2-1; d_gene: TRBD2; CDR3nt: TGCGCCAGCAGCCTAACTTTCGGGGGGGCTGGGAATGAGCAGTTCTTC; CDR3aa: CASSLTFGGAGNEQFF
abundance: -; v_gene: TRBV7-9; j_gene: TRBJ2-2; d_gene: TRBD1; CDR3nt: TGTGCCAGCAGCGGTACAGGGGCCGGGGAGCTGTTTTTT; CDR3aa: CASSGTGAGELFF
abundance: few; v_gene: TRBV28; j_gene: TRBJ2-7; d_gene: -; CDR3nt: TGTGCCAGCAGTTTGCCCCAGGGGAGCTCCTACGAGCAGTACTTC; CDR3aa: CASSLPQGSSYEQYF